Listed below are T cell receptor beta chains from one sample, sequenced in a study of cytomegalovirus exposure and HLA in healthy donors. Assay: immunoSEQ multiplex PCR; the TCRdb copy retains only in-frame clones and omits some. Its clone listing holds about 38,000 clones. The sequenced sample consisted of PBMCs. These receptors all come from a man aged 40-49 years in good health and CMV-seropositive. Each CDR3 is given with its conserved first and last residue. D genes are given only for firm matches.

>-|TRBV19|TRBJ2-5
CASSPGSAGAETQYF
TGTGCCAGTAGCCCTGGGTCGGCAGGCGCAGAGACCCAGTACTTC
>TRBD2|TRBV19|TRBJ2-3
CASSIILGLAGTDTQYF
TGTGCCAGTAGTATAATTTTGGGACTAGCGGGCACAGATACGCAGTATTTT
>TRBD2|TRBV7-9|TRBJ2-7
CASRPPGGDEQYF
TGTGCCAGCAGACCCCCCGGGGGGGACGAGCAGTACTTC
>-|TRBV7-8|TRBJ2-1
CASSSPEREGIYNEQFF
TGTGCCAGCAGCTCCCCAGAGAGGGAAGGAATCTACAATGAGCAGTTCTTC
>-|TRBV5-1|TRBJ1-2
CASSLVNSNYGYTF
TGCGCCAGCAGCTTGGTCAACAGCAACTATGGCTACACCTTC
>-|TRBV5-1|TRBJ2-1
CASSLVARGNEQFF
TGCGCCAGCAGCTTGGTCGCCAGGGGCAATGAGCAGTTCTTC
>TRBD1|TRBV7-6|TRBJ1-2
CASSLDRDYGYTF
TGTGCCAGCAGCCTGGACAGGGATTATGGCTACACCTTC
>TRBD1|TRBV11-2|TRBJ2-6
CASSLLLQGARANVLTF
TGTGCCAGCAGCCTACTTCTACAGGGGGCAAGGGCCAACGTCCTGACTTTC
>-|TRBV2|TRBJ2-7
CASSERLYEQYF
TGTGCCAGCAGTGAAAGACTCTACGAGCAGTACTTC
>TRBD2|TRBV6-4|TRBJ2-1
CASSRTSGSNEQFF
TGTGCCAGCAGTCGCACTAGCGGGAGTAATGAGCAGTTCTTC
>TRBD2|TRBV6-1|TRBJ2-3
CASTPGLARGDTQYF
TGTGCCAGCACCCCCGGACTAGCTAGGGGTGATACGCAGTATTTT
>-|TRBV2|TRBJ2-7
CASRQDSYEQYF
TGTGCCAGCCGACAGGACTCCTACGAGCAGTACTTC
>-|TRBV6-6|TRBJ2-3
CASSYAPGLGTDTQYF
TGTGCCAGCAGTTACGCCCCAGGGCTCGGCACAGATACGCAGTATTTT
>TRBD1|TRBV19|TRBJ1-4
CASTNPGTGPGSEKLFF
TGTGCCAGTACCAACCCCGGGACAGGCCCAGGAAGTGAAAAACTGTTTTTT
>-|TRBV29-1|TRBJ2-7
CSVGQGRAYEQYF
TGCAGCGTTGGACAGGGGAGGGCCTACGAGCAGTACTTC
>-|TRBV27|TRBJ1-3
CASSLSPLTGISGNTIYF
TGTGCCAGCAGTTTATCTCCCCTGACTGGAATCTCTGGAAACACCATATATTTT
>TRBD1|TRBV27|TRBJ1-2
CASSLLGTGLANYGYTF
TGTGCCAGCAGTTTGTTAGGGACAGGGTTAGCTAACTATGGCTACACCTTC
>-|TRBV30|TRBJ2-3
CAWSVRQALTDTQYF
TGTGCCTGGAGTGTACGGCAGGCGCTCACAGATACGCAGTATTTT
>-|TRBV6-6|TRBJ2-1
CASSYSRQDQQFF
TGTGCCAGCAGTTACTCGAGACAGGATCAGCAGTTCTTC
>TRBD2|TRBV9|TRBJ2-3
CASSAGLAGSTDTQYF
TGTGCCAGCAGCGCAGGACTAGCGGGCAGCACAGATACGCAGTATTTT
>-|TRBV5-4|TRBJ1-1
CASSRRDTEAFF
TGTGCCAGCAGCCGCCGGGACACTGAAGCTTTCTTT
>-|TRBV7-2|TRBJ2-3
CASSVAGAGVTDTQYF
TGTGCCAGCAGCGTTGCCGGTGCAGGGGTCACAGATACGCAGTATTTT
>-|TRBV2|TRBJ2-5
CASSVSVQETQYF
TGTGCCAGCAGTGTCTCAGTTCAAGAGACCCAGTACTTC
>TRBD2|TRBV7-9|TRBJ2-7
CASTRAGYYEQYF
TGTGCCAGCACCCGAGCGGGATACTACGAGCAGTACTTC
>-|TRBV15|TRBJ2-1
CATSRGGGTDNEQFF
TGTGCCACCAGCAGGGGCGGCGGGACAGACAATGAGCAGTTCTTC
>TRBD2|TRBV11-3|TRBJ2-7
CASSLSGGPWEQYF
TGTGCCAGCAGCTTAAGCGGGGGCCCCTGGGAGCAGTACTTC
>TRBD2|TRBV7-3|TRBJ2-2
CASSSLAGGTGELFF
TGTGCCAGCAGCTCCCTAGCGGGCGGCACCGGGGAGCTGTTTTTT
>TRBD1|TRBV27|TRBJ2-7
CASSLSRRQGAGEQYF
TGTGCCAGCAGTTTATCTCGGAGACAGGGGGCGGGAGAGCAGTACTTC
>-|TRBV30|TRBJ2-1
CAWSLVDEQFF
TGTGCCTGGAGCTTAGTCGATGAGCAGTTCTTC
>-|TRBV7-2|TRBJ2-2
CASSLDVSRTGELFF
TGTGCCAGCAGCTTAGATGTTAGCCGCACCGGGGAGCTGTTTTTT
>-|TRBV4-1|TRBJ1-3
CASSQTAGLNTIYF
TGCGCCAGCAGCCAAACGGCAGGGCTGAACACCATATATTTT
>TRBD1|TRBV6-6|TRBJ2-7
CASSLRTGTSYEQYF
TGTGCCAGCAGCTTAAGGACAGGGACCTCCTACGAGCAATACTTC
>TRBD1|TRBV4-3|TRBJ2-3
CASSQGTGAQSVSQYF
TGCGCCAGCAGCCAAGGAACAGGGGCACAAAGTGTGTCGCAGTATTTT
>TRBD1|TRBV7-9|TRBJ1-5
CASSSRPPGTVDSNQPQHF
TGTGCCAGCAGCTCGAGACCCCCCGGGACAGTTGATAGCAATCAGCCCCAGCATTTT
>-|TRBV6-5|TRBJ1-4
CASSGGSAPEKLFF
TGTGCCAGCAGTGGGGGGTCCGCACCTGAAAAACTGTTTTTT
>-|TRBV28|TRBJ1-2
CASSLGRLIYGYTF
TGTGCCAGCAGTTTAGGCAGACTGATCTATGGCTACACCTTC
>-|TRBV6-5|TRBJ1-1
CASSYSREGMETEAFF
TGTGCCAGCAGTTACTCGAGGGAGGGCATGGAGACTGAAGCTTTCTTT
>TRBD1|TRBV10-3|TRBJ1-2
CAISPTGGSYGYTF
TGTGCCATCAGCCCGACAGGGGGCAGCTATGGCTACACCTTC
>TRBD1|TRBV28|TRBJ2-1
CASSSPRQGPNEQFF
TGTGCCAGCAGTTCCCCTCGACAGGGACCAAATGAGCAGTTCTTC
>-|TRBV7-2|TRBJ2-7
CASSFGLYQEQYF
TGTGCCAGCAGCTTTGGACTCTACCAAGAGCAGTACTTC
>TRBD1|TRBV4-1|TRBJ1-5
CASSPGQDNQPQHF
TGCGCCAGCAGCCCTGGACAGGATAATCAGCCCCAGCATTTT
>-|TRBV30|TRBJ2-4
CAWSSQGKNIQYF
TGTGCCTGGAGCAGCCAGGGCAAAAACATTCAGTACTTC
>-|TRBV11-2|TRBJ1-2
CASSLGQAVGYTF
TGTGCCAGCAGCTTAGGACAGGCTGTAGGCTACACCTTC
>TRBD1|TRBV12-5|TRBJ1-6
CASGLRQGTYNSPLHF
TGTGCTAGTGGTTTGCGACAGGGGACCTATAATTCACCCCTCCACTTT
>TRBD1|TRBV5-6|TRBJ2-1
CASRGQGASEQFF
TGTGCCAGCAGGGGACAGGGGGCATCTGAGCAGTTCTTC
>-|TRBV10-1|TRBJ2-6
CASSEVWFGLGGYSSGANVLTF
TGCGCCAGCAGTGAAGTCTGGTTTGGATTGGGCGGGTACAGCTCTGGGGCCAACGTCCTGACTTTC
>TRBD1|TRBV5-1|TRBJ2-3
CASSLPRTGDTQYF
TGCGCCAGCAGCTTGCCCCGGACAGGGGATACGCAGTATTTT
>-|TRBV27|TRBJ1-5
CASSLGQGRFDQPQHF
TGTGCCAGCAGTTTGGGGCAGGGAAGGTTTGATCAGCCCCAGCATTTT
>TRBD2|TRBV6-1|TRBJ2-7
CASRPSGGPYEQYF
TGTGCCAGCAGACCTAGCGGGGGTCCCTACGAGCAGTACTTC
>TRBD1|TRBV7-8|TRBJ2-6
CASSSKQGSGANVLTF
TGTGCCAGCAGCTCAAAACAGGGGTCCGGGGCCAACGTCCTGACTTTC
>-|TRBV21-1|TRBJ2-7
CASSRGRGYEQYF
TGTGCCAGCAGCCGCGGGAGGGGCTACGAGCAGTACTTC
>-|TRBV7-9|TRBJ2-2
CASSPSAGITGELFF
TGTGCCAGCAGTCCCTCGGCAGGGATTACCGGGGAGCTGTTTTTT
>-|TRBV15|TRBJ2-3
CATSITRRDTQYF
TGTGCCACCAGCATTACTAGAAGAGATACGCAGTATTTT
>-|TRBV19|TRBJ1-1
CASSIRDRGAFF
TGTGCCAGTAGTATACGGGATCGAGGAGCTTTCTTT
>TRBD1|TRBV13|TRBJ2-1
CASSPGQGLSEQFF
TGTGCCAGCAGCCCCGGACAGGGCTTAAGTGAGCAGTTCTTC